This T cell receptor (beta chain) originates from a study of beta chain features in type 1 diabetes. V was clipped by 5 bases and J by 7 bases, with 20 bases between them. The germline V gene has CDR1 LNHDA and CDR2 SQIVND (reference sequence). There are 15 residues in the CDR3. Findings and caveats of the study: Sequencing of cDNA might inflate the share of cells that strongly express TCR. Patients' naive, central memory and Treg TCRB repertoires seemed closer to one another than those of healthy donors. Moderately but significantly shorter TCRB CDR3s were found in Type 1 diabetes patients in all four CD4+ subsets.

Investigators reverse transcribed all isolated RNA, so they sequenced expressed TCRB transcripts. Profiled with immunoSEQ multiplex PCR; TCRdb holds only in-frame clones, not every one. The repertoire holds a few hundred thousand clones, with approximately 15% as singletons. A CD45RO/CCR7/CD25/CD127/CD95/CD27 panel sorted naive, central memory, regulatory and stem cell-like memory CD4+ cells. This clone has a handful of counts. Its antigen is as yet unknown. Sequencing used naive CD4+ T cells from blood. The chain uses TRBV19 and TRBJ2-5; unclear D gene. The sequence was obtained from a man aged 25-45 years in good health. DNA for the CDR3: TGTGCCAGTAGTTCTTATGGGGAAGTAGCCCGGACCCAGTACTTC. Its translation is CASSSYGEVARTQYF.